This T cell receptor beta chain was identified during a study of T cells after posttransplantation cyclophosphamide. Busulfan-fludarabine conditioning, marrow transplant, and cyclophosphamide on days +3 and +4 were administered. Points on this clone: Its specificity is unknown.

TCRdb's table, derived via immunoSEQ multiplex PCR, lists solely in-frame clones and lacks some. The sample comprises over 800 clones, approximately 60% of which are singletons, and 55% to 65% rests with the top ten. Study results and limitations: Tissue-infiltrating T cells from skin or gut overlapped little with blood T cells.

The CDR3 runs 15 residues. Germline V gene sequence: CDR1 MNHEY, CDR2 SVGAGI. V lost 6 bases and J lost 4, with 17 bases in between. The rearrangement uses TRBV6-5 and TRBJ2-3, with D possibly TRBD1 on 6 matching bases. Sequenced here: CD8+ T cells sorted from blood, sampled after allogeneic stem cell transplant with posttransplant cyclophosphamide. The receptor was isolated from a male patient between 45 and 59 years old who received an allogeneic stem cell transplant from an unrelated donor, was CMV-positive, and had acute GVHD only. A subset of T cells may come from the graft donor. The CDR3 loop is CASSLGQGHPDTQYF. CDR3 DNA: TGTGCCAGCAGCTTAGGGCAGGGACATCCAGATACGCAGTATTTT.